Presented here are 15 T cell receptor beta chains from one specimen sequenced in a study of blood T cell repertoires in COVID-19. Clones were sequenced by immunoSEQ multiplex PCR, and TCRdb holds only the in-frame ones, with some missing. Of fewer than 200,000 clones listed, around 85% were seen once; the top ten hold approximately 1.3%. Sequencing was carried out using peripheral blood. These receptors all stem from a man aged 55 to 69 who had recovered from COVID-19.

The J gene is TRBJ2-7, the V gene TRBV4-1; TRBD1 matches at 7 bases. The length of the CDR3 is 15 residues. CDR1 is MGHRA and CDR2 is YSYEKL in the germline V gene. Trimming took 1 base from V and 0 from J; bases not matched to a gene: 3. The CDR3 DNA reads TGCGCCAGCAGCCAAGTACCAGGGGGCTCCTACGAGCAGTACTTC. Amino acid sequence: CASSQVPGGSYEQYF.

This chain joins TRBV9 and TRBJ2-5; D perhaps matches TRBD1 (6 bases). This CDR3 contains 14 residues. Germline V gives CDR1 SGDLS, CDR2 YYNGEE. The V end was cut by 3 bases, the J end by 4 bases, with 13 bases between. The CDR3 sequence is CASSAGQHLETQYF. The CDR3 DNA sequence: TGTGCCAGCAGCGCCGGACAGCACCTAGAGACCCAGTACTTC.

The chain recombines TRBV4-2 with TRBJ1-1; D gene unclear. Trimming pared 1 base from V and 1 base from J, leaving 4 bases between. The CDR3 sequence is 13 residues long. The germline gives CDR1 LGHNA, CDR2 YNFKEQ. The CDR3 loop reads CASSQARNTEAFF. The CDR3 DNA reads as TGTGCCAGCAGCCAAGCGAGGAACACTGAAGCTTTCTTT.

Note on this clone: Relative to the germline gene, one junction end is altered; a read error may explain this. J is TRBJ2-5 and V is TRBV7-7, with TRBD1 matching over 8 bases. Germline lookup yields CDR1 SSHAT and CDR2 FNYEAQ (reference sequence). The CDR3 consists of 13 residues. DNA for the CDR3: TGTGCTAGCAGCACGGACAGGGACGAGACCCAGTACTTC. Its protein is CASSTDRDETQYF. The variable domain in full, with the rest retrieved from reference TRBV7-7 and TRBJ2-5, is GAGVSQSPRYKVTKRGQDVTLRCDPISSHATLYWYQQALGQGPEFLTYFNYEAQPDKSGLPSDRFSAERPEGSISTLTIQRTEQRDSAMYRCASSTDRDETQYFGPGTRLLVL.

The CDR3 is CASSQGAGTGGYSPLHF. The CDR3 nucleotides are TGTGCCAGCAGCCAAGGAGCCGGGACAGGGGGATATTCACCCCTCCACTTT. This sequence joins TRBV14 and TRBJ1-6, with 11 bases that match TRBD1. Germline V CDR1 and CDR2: SGHDN, FVKESK. Germline trimming cut 1 base from V and 8 bases from J; bases unmatched to any gene: 7. The CDR3 length is 17 residues.

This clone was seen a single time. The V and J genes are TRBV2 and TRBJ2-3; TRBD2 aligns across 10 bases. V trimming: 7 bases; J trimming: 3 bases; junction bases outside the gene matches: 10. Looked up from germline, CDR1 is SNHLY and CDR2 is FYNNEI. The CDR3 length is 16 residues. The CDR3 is CASIHSGGADTDTQYF. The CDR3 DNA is TGTGCCAGCATACACAGCGGGGGGGCCGATACAGATACGCAGTATTTT. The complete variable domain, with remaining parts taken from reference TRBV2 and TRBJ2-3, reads EPEVTQTPSHQVTQMGQEVILRCVPISNHLYFYWYRQILGQKVEFLVSFYNNEISEKSEIFDDQFSVERPDGSNFTLKIRSTKLEDSAMYFCASIHSGGADTDTQYFGPGTRLTVL.

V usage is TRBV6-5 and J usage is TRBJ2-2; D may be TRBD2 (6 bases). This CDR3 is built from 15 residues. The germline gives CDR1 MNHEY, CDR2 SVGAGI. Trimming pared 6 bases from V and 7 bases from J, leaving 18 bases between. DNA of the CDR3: TGTGCCAGCAGCCTTCGGTGGGGGGAGAACGGGGAGCTGTTTTTT. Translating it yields CASSLRWGENGELFF.

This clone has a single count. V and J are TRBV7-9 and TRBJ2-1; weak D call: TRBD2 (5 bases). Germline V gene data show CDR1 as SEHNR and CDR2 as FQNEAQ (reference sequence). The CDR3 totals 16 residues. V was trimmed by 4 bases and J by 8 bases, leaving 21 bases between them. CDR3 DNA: TGTGCCAGCAGCTCATACCGGACCACACACGGGGATGAGCAGTTCTTC. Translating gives CASSSYRTTHGDEQFF. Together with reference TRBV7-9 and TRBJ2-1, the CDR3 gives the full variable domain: DTGVSQNPRHKITKRGQNVTFRCDPISEHNRLYWYRQTLGQGPEFLTYFQNEAQLEKSRLLSDRFSAERPKGSFSTLEIQRTEQGDSAMYLCASSSYRTTHGDEQFFGPGTRLTVL.

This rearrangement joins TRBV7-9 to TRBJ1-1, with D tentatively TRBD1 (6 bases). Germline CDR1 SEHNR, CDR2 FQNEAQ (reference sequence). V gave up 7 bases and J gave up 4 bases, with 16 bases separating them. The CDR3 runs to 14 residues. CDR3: CASIEQGLSTEAFF. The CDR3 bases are TGTGCCAGCATCGAACAGGGTCTGAGCACTGAAGCTTTCTTT.

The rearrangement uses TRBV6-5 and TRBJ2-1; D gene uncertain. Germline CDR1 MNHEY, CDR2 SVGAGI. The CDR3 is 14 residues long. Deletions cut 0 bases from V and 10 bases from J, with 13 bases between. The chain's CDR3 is CASSYSSSVEEQFF. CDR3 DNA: TGTGCCAGCAGTTACTCGAGCTCCGTAGAGGAGCAGTTCTTC.

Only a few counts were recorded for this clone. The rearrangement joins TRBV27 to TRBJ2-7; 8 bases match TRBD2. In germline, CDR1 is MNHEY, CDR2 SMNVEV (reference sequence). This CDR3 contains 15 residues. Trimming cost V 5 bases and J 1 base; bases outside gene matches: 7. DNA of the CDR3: TGTGCCAGCAGTGCGAAAAGCGGGGGTTCCTACGAGCAGTACTTC. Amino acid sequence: CASSAKSGGSYEQYF.

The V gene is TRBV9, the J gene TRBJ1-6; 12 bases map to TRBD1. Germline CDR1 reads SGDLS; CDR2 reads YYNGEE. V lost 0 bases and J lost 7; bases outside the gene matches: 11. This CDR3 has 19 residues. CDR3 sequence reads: CASSVAETGTGGRNSPLHF. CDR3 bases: TGTGCCAGCAGCGTAGCCGAAACCGGGACAGGGGGCCGCAATTCACCCCTCCACTTT. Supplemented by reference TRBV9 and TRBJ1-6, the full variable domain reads DSGVTQTPKHLITATGQRVTLRCSPRSGDLSVYWYQQSLDQGLQFLIQYYNGEERAKGNILERFSAQQFPDLHSELNLSSLELGDSALYFCASSVAETGTGGRNSPLHFGNGTRLTVT.

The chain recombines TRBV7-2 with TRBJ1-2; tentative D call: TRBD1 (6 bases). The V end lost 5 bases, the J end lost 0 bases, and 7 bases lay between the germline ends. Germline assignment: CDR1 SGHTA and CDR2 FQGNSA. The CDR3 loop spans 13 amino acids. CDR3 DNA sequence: TGTGCCAGCAGCGGGGGCGCTAACTATGGCTACACCTTC. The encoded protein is CASSGGANYGYTF.

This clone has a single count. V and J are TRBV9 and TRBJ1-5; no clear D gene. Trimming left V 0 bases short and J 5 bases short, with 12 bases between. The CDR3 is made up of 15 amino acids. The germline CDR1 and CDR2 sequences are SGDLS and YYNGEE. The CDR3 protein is CASSVDGRKDQPQHF. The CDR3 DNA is TGTGCCAGCAGCGTAGATGGGCGAAAAGATCAGCCCCAGCATTTT.

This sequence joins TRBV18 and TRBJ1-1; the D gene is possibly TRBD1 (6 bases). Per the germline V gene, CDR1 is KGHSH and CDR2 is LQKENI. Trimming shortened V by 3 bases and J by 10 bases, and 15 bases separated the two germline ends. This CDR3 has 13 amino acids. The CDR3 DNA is TGTGCCAGCTCACCGGGGGCAGTGGGAATAGCTTTCTTT. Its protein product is CASSPGAVGIAFF. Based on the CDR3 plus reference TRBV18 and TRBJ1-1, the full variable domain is NAGVMQNPRHLVRRRGQEARLRCSPMKGHSHVYWYRQLPEEGLKFMVYLQKENIIDESGMPKERFSAEFPKEGPSILRIQQVVRGDSAAYFCASSPGAVGIAFFGQGTRLTVV.